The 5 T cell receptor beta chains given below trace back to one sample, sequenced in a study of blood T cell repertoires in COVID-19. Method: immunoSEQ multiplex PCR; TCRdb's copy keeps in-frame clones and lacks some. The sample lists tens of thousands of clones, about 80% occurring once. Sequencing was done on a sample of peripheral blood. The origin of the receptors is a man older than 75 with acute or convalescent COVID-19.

The CDR3 reads CASSLSGQGTDTQYF. Here the CDR3 DNA reads TGTGCCAGCAGCTTATCGGGACAGGGGACAGATACGCAGTATTTT. V gene TRBV7-9 combines with J gene TRBJ2-3; TRBD1 aligns across 10 bases. Germline CDR1 and CDR2: SEHNR and FQNEAQ (reference sequence). The V and J ends lost 2 bases and 3 bases, in that order; junction bases with no gene match: 2. This CDR3 has 15 residues. The full variable domain, in which reference TRBV7-9 and TRBJ2-3 provide the parts outside the CDR3, is DTGVSQNPRHKITKRGQNVTFRCDPISEHNRLYWYRQTLGQGPEFLTYFQNEAQLEKSRLLSDRFSAERPKGSFSTLEIQRTEQGDSAMYLCASSLSGQGTDTQYFGPGTRLTVL.

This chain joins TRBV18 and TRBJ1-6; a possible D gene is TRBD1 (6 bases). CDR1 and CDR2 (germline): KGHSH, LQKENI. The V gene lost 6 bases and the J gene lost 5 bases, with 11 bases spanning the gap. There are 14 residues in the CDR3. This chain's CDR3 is CASSQGPNNSPLHF. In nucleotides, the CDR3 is TGTGCCAGCTCGCAGGGGCCTAATAATTCACCCCTCCACTTT.

In DNA form, the CDR3 reads TGTGCCAGCAGCCATTACATGGACAGATTTAATTCACCCCTCCACTTT. It translates to CASSHYMDRFNSPLHF. The gene calls are TRBV3-1 (or the pseudogene TRBV3-2) and TRBJ1-6; TRBD1 is a possible D gene (6 bases). V was cut by 3 bases and J by 6 bases, with 15 bases left in between. Germline V lookup: CDR1 LGHDT, CDR2 YNNKEL (reference sequence). The CDR3 is 16 residues long.

CDR3 residues: CASSLRGNEQYF. Here the CDR3 DNA reads TGTGCCAGCAGTCTTCGAGGCAACGAGCAGTACTTC. The genes are TRBV12-3 or TRBV12-4 and TRBJ2-7; no definite D call. CDR3 length equals 12 residues. V lost 5 bases and J lost 5, with 10 bases in between.

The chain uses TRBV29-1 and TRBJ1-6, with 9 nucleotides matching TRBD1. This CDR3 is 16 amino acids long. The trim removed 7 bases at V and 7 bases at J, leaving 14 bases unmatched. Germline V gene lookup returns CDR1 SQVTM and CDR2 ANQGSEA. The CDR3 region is CSDSLRDRVSNSPLHF. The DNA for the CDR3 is TGCAGCGATTCGTTACGGGACAGGGTAAGCAATTCACCCCTCCACTTT.